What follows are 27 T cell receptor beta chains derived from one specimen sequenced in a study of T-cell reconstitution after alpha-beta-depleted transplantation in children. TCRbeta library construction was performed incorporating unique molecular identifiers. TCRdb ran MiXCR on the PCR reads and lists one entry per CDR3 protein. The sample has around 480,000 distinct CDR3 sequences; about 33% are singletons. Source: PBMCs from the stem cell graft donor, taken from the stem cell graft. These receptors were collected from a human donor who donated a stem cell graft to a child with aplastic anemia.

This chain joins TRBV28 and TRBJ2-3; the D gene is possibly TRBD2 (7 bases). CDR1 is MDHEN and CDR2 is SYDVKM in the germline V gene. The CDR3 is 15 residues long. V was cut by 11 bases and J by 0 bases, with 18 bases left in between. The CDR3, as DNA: TGTGCCGCGGGGGCAACCAGGGCGAGCACAGATACGCAGTATTTT. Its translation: CAAGATRASTDTQYF.

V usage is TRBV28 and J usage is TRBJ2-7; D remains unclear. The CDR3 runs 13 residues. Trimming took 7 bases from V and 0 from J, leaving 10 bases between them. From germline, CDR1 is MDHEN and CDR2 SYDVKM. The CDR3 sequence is CASTTRVSYEQYV. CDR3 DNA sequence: TGTGCCAGCACAACACGGGTCTCCTACGAGCAGTACGTC.

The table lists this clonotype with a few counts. CDR3 region: CASSSRDRGQFF. Here the CDR3 DNA reads TGTGCCAGCAGCTCCCGGGACAGGGGGCAGTTCTTC. The V call is TRBV5-4, the J call TRBJ2-1; the match to TRBD1 covers 10 bases. J lost 12 bases, V lost 3 bases, and 3 bases had no gene match. CDR1 is SGHNT, CDR2 YYREEE, per germline (reference sequence). The CDR3 extends over 12 amino acids.

Here the CDR3 reads CASSLRGEDEQFF. Here the CDR3 DNA reads TGTGCCAGCAGTTTAAGAGGGGAGGATGAGCAGTTCTTC. The chain uses TRBV12-3 or TRBV12-4 and TRBJ2-1, with D perhaps TRBD2 (6 bases). This CDR3 is 13 amino acids long. The V end was cut by 2 bases, the J end by 8 bases, with 10 bases between.

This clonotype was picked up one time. CDR3 in DNA: TGTGCCAGTACCAACAGGGCTAATGAAAAACTGTTTTTT. Translating gives CASTNRANEKLFF. The chain links TRBV19 to TRBJ1-4; D might be TRBD1 (6 bases). V was cut by 7 bases and J by 3 bases, with 9 bases left in between. The CDR3 runs 13 residues. Germline CDR1 is LNHDA and CDR2 is SQIVND (reference sequence).

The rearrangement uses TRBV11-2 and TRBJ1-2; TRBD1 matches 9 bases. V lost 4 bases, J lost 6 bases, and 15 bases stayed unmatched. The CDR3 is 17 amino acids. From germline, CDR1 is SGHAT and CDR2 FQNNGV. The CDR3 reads CASSSSINSGTGNGYTF. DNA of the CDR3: TGTGCCAGCAGCTCCTCTATTAACTCCGGGACAGGGAATGGCTACACCTTC.

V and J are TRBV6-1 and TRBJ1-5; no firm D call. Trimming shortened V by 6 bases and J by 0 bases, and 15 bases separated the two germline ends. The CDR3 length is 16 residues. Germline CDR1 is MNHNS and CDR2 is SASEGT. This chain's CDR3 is CASSETAIPSNQPQHF. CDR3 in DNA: TGTGCCAGCAGCGAGACGGCCATCCCTAGCAATCAGCCCCAGCATTTT.

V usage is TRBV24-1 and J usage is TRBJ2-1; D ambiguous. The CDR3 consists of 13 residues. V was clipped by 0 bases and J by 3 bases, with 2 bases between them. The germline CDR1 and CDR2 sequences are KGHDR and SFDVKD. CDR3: CATSDLGYNEQFF. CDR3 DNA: TGTGCCACCAGTGATTTGGGCTACAATGAGCAGTTCTTC.

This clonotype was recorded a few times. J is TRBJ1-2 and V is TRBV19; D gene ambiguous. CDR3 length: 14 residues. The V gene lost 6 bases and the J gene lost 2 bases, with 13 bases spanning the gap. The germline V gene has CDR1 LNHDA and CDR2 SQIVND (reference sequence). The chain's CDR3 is CASSQLNQNYGYTF. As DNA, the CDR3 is TGTGCCAGTAGCCAATTGAACCAGAACTATGGCTACACCTTC.

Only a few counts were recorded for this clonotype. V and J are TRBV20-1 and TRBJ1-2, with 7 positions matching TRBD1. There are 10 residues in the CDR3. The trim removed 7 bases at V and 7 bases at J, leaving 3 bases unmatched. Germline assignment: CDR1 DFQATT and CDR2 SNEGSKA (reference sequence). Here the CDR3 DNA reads TGCAGTGGAGGGGACAGTGGCTACACCTTC. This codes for CSGGDSGYTF.

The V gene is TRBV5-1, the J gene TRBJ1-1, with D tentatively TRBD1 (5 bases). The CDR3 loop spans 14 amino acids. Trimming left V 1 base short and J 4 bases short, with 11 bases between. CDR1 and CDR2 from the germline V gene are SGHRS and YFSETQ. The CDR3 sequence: CASSLSRGTTEAFF. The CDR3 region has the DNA TGCGCCAGCAGCTTGTCCCGGGGGACCACTGAAGCTTTCTTT.

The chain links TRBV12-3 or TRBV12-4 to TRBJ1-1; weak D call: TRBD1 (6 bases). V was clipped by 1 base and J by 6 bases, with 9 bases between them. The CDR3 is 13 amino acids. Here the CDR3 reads CASSLDRVSEAFF. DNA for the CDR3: TGTGCCAGCAGTTTAGACAGGGTGTCTGAAGCTTTCTTT.

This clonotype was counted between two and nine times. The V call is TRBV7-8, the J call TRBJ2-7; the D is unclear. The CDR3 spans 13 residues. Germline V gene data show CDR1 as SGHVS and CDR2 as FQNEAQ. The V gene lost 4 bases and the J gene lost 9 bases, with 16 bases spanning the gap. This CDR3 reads CASSSGGAKVQYV. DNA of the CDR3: TGTGCCAGCAGCTCCGGTGGTGCTAAGGTGCAGTACGTC.

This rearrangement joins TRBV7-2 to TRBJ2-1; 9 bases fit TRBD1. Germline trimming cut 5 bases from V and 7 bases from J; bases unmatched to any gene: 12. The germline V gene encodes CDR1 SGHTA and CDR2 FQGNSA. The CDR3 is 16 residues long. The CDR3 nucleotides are TGTGCCAGCAGCCCCCAGACAGGGGGGATGATGAATGAGCAGTTCTTC. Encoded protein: CASSPQTGGMMNEQFF.

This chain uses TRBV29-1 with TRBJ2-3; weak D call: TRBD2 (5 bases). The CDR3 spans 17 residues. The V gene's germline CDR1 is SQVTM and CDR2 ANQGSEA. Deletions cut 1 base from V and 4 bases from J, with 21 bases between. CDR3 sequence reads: CSVEGGIMASIPDTQYF. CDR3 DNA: TGCAGCGTTGAAGGTGGGATTATGGCTAGCATCCCAGATACGCAGTATTTT.

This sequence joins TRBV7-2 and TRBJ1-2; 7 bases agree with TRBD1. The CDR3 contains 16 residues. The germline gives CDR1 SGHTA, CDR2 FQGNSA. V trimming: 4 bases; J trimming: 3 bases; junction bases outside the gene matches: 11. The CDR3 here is CASSSLLTGADYGYTF. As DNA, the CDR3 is TGTGCCAGCAGCTCATTACTAACAGGGGCGGACTATGGCTACACCTTC.

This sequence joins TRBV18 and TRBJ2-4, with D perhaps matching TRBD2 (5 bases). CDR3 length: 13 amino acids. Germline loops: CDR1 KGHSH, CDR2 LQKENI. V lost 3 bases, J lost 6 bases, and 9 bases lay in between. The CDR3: CASSPGLGNIQYF. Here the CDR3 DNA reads TGTGCCAGCTCACCCGGACTGGGAAACATTCAGTACTTC.

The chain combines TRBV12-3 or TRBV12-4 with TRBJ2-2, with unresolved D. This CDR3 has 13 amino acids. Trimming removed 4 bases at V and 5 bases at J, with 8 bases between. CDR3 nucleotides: TGTGCCAGCAGTTCGGGTATGACCGGGGAGCTGTTTTTT. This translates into CASSSGMTGELFF.

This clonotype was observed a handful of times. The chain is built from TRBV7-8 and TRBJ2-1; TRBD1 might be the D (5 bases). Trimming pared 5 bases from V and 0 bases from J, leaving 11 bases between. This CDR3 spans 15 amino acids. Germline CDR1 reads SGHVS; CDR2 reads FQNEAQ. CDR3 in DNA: TGTGCCAGCAGCCCAGGGCAGTACTCCTACAATGAGCAGTTCTTC. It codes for CASSPGQYSYNEQFF.

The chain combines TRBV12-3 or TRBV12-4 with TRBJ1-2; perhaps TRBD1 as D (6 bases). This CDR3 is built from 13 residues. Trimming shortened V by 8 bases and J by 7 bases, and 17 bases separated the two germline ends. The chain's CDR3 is CASAQGRGSGYTF. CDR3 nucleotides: TGTGCCAGCGCACAGGGTCGCGGTAGTGGCTACACCTTC.

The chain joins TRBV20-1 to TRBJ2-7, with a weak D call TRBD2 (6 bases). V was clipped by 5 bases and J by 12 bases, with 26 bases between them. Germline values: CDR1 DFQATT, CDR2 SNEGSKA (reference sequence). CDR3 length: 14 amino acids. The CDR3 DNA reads TGCAGTGCTGGAAGCCCCGGACTTCCGGGGGAGGCGTACTTC. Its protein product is CSAGSPGLPGEAYF.

Written as DNA, the CDR3 is TGCAGTGCTAGAGGTGTAGTTAGGGGCTACTCTGGAAACACCATATATTTT. Its translation is CSARGVVRGYSGNTIYF. The V gene is TRBV20-1, the J gene TRBJ1-3; tentative D call: TRBD1 (5 bases). This CDR3 contains 17 residues. V was clipped by 1 base and J by 0 bases, with 16 bases between them. Germline V gene data show CDR1 as DFQATT and CDR2 as SNEGSKA (reference sequence).

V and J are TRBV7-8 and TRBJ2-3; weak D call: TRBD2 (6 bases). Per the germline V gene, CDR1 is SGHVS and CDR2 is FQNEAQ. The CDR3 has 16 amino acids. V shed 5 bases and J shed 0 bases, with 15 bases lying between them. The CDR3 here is CASSPGGARSTDTQYF. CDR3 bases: TGTGCCAGCAGCCCCGGAGGGGCACGGAGCACAGATACGCAGTATTTT.

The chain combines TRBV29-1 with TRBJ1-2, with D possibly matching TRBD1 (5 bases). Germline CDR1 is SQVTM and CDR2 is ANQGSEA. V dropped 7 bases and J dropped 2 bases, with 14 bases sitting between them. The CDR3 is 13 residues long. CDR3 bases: TGCAGCGCCGCCGGGGCACTGAACTATGGCTACACCTTC. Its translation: CSAAGALNYGYTF. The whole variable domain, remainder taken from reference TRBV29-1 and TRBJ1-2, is SAVISQKPSRDICQRGTSLTIQCQVDSQVTMMFWYRQQPGQSLTLIATANQGSEATYESGFVIDKFPISRPNLTFSTLTVSNMSPEDSSIYLCSAAGALNYGYTFGSGTRLTVV.

In nucleotides, the CDR3 is TGCAGCCCAAACCAAAGGGGGCTCGGAAACACCATATATTTT. Its protein product is CSPNQRGLGNTIYF. The rearrangement uses TRBV29-1 and TRBJ1-3, with TRBD1 matching 7 bases. Germline V gene data show CDR1 as SQVTM and CDR2 as ANQGSEA. V lost 8 bases and J lost 4; bases outside the gene matches: 11. There are 14 residues in the CDR3.

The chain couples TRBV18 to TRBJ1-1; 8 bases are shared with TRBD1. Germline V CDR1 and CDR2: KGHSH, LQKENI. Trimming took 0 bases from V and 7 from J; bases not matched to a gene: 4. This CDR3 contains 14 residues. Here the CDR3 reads CASSPPGQGYEAFF. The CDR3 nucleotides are TGTGCCAGCTCACCACCCGGACAGGGCTATGAAGCTTTCTTT.

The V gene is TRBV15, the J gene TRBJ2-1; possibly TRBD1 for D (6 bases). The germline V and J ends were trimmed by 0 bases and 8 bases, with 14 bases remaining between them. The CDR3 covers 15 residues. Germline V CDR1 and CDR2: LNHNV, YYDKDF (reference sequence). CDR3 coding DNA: TGTGCCACCAGCAGAGAGTCGGGCCCAGGGGATGAGCAGTTCTTC. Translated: CATSRESGPGDEQFF.